A selection of T cell receptor beta chains follows, all from one sample in a study of blood T cell repertoires in COVID-19. Profiled with immunoSEQ multiplex PCR; TCRdb holds only in-frame clones, not every one. The data show around 140,000 clones, with 84% seen just once and under 5% held by the top ten. Sequenced sample: peripheral blood. All receptors come from a woman aged 55-70 years with acute or convalescent COVID-19. CDR3s leave out the opening cysteine and the closing phenylalanine or tryptophan. A D gene is named only where the DNA matches it firmly.

V gene: TRBV28; J gene: TRBJ1-6; D gene: NA; CDR3 protein: ASSSFGAGQIPLH
V gene: TRBV30; J gene: TRBJ2-1; D gene: TRBD2; CDR3 protein: AWSEAGGWDNEQF
V gene: TRBV6-5; J gene: TRBJ1-2; D gene: NA; CDR3 protein: ASSYAGGANYGYT
V gene: TRBV7-2; J gene: TRBJ1-4; D gene: NA; CDR3 protein: ASSEGIGANEKLF
V gene: TRBV28; J gene: TRBJ1-2; D gene: NA; CDR3 protein: ASSLSGVGGYT
V gene: TRBV11-3; J gene: TRBJ2-1; D gene: NA; CDR3 protein: ASSPPGIQLAGL
V gene: TRBV4-3; J gene: TRBJ1-1; D gene: NA; CDR3 protein: ASSPGNGQPNTEAF
V gene: TRBV7-9; J gene: TRBJ2-7; D gene: NA; CDR3 protein: ASSLAEGQYYEQY
V gene: TRBV2; J gene: TRBJ1-4; D gene: NA; CDR3 protein: ATETTDNEKLF
V gene: TRBV18; J gene: TRBJ2-2; D gene: TRBD1; CDR3 protein: ASSPPGTGGIKTGELF
V gene: TRBV24-1; J gene: TRBJ1-1; D gene: NA; CDR3 protein: ATSDSHFRAF
V gene: TRBV5-1; J gene: TRBJ1-1; D gene: NA; CDR3 protein: ASRYDSNTEAF
V gene: TRBV7-9; J gene: TRBJ2-1; D gene: NA; CDR3 protein: ASSAGRKGNNEQF
V gene: TRBV28; J gene: TRBJ1-2; D gene: TRBD1; CDR3 protein: ASISGGGPHYGYT
V gene: TRBV28; J gene: TRBJ2-1; D gene: TRBD2; CDR3 protein: ASSLRLAFDEQF
V gene: TRBV20-1; J gene: TRBJ1-1; D gene: TRBD1; CDR3 protein: SAPEDRAAF
V gene: TRBV7-9; J gene: TRBJ2-3; D gene: NA; CDR3 protein: ASSLGIGRLSTDTQY
V gene: TRBV6-2/TRBV6-3; J gene: TRBJ2-7; D gene: NA; CDR3 protein: ASSYARSLNSYEQY
V gene: TRBV7-3; J gene: TRBJ2-1; D gene: NA; CDR3 protein: ASSSQHDFFTYNEQF
V gene: TRBV6-5; J gene: TRBJ2-1; D gene: NA; CDR3 protein: ASRGTLLKSNEQF
V gene: TRBV25-1; J gene: TRBJ2-3; D gene: NA; CDR3 protein: ASSESAGPTDTQY
V gene: TRBV7-9; J gene: TRBJ2-3; D gene: TRBD2; CDR3 protein: ASSFGGRSGDTQY
V gene: TRBV19; J gene: TRBJ2-5; D gene: TRBD2; CDR3 protein: ASSGRVGGPKETQY
V gene: TRBV5-1; J gene: TRBJ2-1; D gene: NA; CDR3 protein: ASRWSDSSSYNEQF
V gene: TRBV28; J gene: TRBJ2-7; D gene: TRBD2; CDR3 protein: ASGGTRSSYEQY
V gene: TRBV27; J gene: TRBJ2-3; D gene: TRBD2; CDR3 protein: ASLSGRAADTQY
V gene: TRBV24-1; J gene: TRBJ2-2; D gene: TRBD1; CDR3 protein: ATSRTGNTGELF
V gene: TRBV9; J gene: TRBJ2-5; D gene: NA; CDR3 protein: ASSARATGVMETQY
V gene: TRBV11-2; J gene: TRBJ2-1; D gene: NA; CDR3 protein: ASSLDRPIYNEQF
V gene: TRBV6-1; J gene: TRBJ2-5; D gene: TRBD1; CDR3 protein: ASSEVRTGRETQY
V gene: TRBV19; J gene: TRBJ1-5; D gene: NA; CDR3 protein: ASSTRAQQPQH
V gene: TRBV7-2; J gene: TRBJ2-1; D gene: NA; CDR3 protein: ASSFRGDYNEQF
V gene: TRBV12-3/TRBV12-4; J gene: TRBJ2-2; D gene: NA; CDR3 protein: ASSPQGGELF
V gene: TRBV28; J gene: TRBJ1-2; D gene: TRBD1; CDR3 protein: ASRGYEGGGYT
V gene: TRBV18; J gene: TRBJ2-5; D gene: TRBD1; CDR3 protein: ASSPRQGEETQY
V gene: TRBV18; J gene: TRBJ2-7; D gene: NA; CDR3 protein: ASSLAEGYEQY
V gene: TRBV19; J gene: TRBJ2-4; D gene: NA; CDR3 protein: ASSRGLNIQY
V gene: TRBV6-5; J gene: TRBJ2-7; D gene: NA; CDR3 protein: ASTLGEDFPYEQY
V gene: TRBV6-6; J gene: TRBJ2-3; D gene: NA; CDR3 protein: ASGLPSDYPDTQY
V gene: TRBV7-7; J gene: TRBJ2-7; D gene: NA; CDR3 protein: ASSLEEDFSYEQY
V gene: TRBV5-1; J gene: TRBJ1-5; D gene: TRBD1; CDR3 protein: ASSLTGGKGNQPQH
V gene: TRBV6-5; J gene: TRBJ1-2; D gene: NA; CDR3 protein: ATNAGNGGYT
V gene: TRBV9; J gene: TRBJ2-5; D gene: TRBD2; CDR3 protein: ASMSGKVVETQY
V gene: TRBV20-1; J gene: TRBJ2-7; D gene: TRBD2; CDR3 protein: SASGLADYEQY
V gene: TRBV19; J gene: TRBJ1-1; D gene: NA; CDR3 protein: ASGRGPNTEAF
V gene: TRBV6-6; J gene: TRBJ1-5; D gene: NA; CDR3 protein: ASSLHPFDSTASNQPQH
V gene: TRBV3-1/TRBV3-2; J gene: TRBJ2-1; D gene: TRBD2; CDR3 protein: ASSRDGLALSNNEQF